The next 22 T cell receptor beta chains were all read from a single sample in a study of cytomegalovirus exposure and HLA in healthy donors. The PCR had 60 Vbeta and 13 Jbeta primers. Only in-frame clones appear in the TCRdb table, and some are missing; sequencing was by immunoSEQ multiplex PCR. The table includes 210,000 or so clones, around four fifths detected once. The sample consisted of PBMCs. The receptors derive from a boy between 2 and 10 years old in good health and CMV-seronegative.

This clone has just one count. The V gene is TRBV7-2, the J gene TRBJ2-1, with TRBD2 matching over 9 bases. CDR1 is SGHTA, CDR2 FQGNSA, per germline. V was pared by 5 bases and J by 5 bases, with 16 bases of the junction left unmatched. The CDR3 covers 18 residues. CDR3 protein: CASSPRDLAGIIDNEQFF. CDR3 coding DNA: TGTGCCAGCAGCCCTAGGGATCTAGCGGGAATTATCGACAATGAGCAGTTCTTC. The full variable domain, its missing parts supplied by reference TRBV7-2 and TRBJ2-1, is GAGVSQSPSNKVTEKGKDVELRCDPISGHTALYWYRQSLGQGLEFLIYFQGNSAPDKSGLPSDRFSAERTGGSVSTLTIQRTQQEDSAVYLCASSPRDLAGIIDNEQFFGPGTRLTVL.

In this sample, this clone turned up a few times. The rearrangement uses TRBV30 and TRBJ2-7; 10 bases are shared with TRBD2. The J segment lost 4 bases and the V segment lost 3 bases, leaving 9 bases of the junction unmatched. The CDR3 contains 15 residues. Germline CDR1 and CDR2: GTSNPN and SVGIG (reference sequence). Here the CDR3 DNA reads TGTGCCTGGAGGAATAGGGCTAGCGGGAGATACGAGCAGTACTTC. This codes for CAWRNRASGRYEQYF.

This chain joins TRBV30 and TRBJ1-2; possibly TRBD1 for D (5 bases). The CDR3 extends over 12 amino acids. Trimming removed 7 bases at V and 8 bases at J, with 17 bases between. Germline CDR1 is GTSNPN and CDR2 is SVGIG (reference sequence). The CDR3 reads CAYLTGAGGYTF. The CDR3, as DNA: TGTGCCTATCTAACAGGAGCCGGCGGCTACACCTTC.

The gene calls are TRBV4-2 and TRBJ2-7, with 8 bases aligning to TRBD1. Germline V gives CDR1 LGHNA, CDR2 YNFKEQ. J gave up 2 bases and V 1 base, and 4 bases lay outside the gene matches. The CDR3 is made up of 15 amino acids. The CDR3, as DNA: TGTGCCAGCAGCCAAGGTGACAGGGGCCCCTACGAGCAGTACTTC. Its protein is CASSQGDRGPYEQYF.

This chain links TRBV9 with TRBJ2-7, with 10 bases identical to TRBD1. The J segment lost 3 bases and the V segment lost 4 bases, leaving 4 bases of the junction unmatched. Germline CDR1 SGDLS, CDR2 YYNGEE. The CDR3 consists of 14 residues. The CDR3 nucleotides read TGTGCCAGCAGCTACCGGGACAGGGGCTACGAGCAGTACTTC. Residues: CASSYRDRGYEQYF.

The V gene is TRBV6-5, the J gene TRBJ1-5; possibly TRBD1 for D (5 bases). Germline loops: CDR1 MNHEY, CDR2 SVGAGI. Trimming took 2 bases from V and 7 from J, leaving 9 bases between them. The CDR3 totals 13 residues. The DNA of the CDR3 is TGTGCCAGCAGTTACGGGGGAGGCCAGCCCCAGCATTTT. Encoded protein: CASSYGGGQPQHF.

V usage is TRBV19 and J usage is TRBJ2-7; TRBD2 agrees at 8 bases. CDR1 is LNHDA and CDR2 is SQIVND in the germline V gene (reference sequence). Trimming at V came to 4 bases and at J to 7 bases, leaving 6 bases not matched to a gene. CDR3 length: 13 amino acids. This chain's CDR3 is CASSKAGEGEQYF. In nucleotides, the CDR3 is TGTGCCAGTAGTAAAGCGGGGGAGGGGGAGCAGTACTTC.

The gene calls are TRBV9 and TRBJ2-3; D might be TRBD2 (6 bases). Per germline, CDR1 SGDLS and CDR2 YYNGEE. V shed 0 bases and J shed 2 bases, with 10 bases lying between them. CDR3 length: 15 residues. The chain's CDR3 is CASSVARENTDTQYF. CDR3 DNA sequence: TGTGCCAGCAGCGTAGCACGGGAGAACACAGATACGCAGTATTTT.

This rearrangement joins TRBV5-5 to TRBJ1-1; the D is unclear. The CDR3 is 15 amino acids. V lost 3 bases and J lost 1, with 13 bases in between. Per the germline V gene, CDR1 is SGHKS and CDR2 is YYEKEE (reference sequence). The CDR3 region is CASSWNPAGNTEAFF. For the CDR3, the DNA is TGTGCCAGCAGCTGGAACCCCGCAGGGAACACTGAAGCTTTCTTT.

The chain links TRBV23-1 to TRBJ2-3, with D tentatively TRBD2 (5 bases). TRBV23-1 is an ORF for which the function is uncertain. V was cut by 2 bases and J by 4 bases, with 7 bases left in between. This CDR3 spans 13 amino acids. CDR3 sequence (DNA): TGCGCCAGCAGTCAACCCGGGGCAGATACGCAGTATTTT. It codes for CASSQPGADTQYF.

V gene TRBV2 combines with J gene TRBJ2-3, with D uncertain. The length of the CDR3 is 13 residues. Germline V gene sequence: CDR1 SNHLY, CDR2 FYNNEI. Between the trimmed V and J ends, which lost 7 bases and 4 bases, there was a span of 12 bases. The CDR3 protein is CASILTAADTQYF. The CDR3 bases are TGTGCCAGCATTCTGACTGCGGCAGATACGCAGTATTTT.

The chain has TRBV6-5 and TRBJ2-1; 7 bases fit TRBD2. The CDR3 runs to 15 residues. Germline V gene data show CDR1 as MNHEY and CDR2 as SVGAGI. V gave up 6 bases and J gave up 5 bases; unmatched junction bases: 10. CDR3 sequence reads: CASSWGGSPDNEQFF. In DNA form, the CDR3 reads TGTGCCAGCAGCTGGGGCGGGAGCCCAGACAATGAGCAGTTCTTC.

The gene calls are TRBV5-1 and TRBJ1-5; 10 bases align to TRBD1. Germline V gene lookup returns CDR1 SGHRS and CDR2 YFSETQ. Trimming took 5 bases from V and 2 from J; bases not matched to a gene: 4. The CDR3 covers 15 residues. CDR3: CASRLTGGGNQPQHF. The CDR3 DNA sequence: TGCGCCAGCAGGCTGACAGGGGGCGGCAATCAGCCCCAGCATTTT. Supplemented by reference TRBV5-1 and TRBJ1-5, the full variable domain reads KAGVTQTPRYLIKTRGQQVTLSCSPISGHRSVSWYQQTPGQGLQFLFEYFSETQRNKGNFPGRFSGRQFSNSRSEMNVSTLELGDSALYLCASRLTGGGNQPQHFGDGTRLSIL.

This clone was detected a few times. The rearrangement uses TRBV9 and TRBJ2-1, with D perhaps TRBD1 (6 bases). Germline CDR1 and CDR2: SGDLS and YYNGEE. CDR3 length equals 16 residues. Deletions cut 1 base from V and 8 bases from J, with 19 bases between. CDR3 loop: CASSVRSGHRRDEQFF. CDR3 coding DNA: TGTGCCAGCAGCGTAAGGTCGGGACACCGCCGCGATGAGCAGTTCTTC.

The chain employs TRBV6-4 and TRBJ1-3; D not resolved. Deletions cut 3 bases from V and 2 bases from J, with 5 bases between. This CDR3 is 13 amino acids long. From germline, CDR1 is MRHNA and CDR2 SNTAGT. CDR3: CASSESAGNTIYF. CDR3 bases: TGTGCCAGCAGTGAGTCAGCTGGAAACACCATATATTTT.

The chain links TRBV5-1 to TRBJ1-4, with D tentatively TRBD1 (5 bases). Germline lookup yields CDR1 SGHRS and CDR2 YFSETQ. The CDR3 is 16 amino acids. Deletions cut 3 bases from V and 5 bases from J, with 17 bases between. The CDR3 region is CASSSSGGAWNEKLFF. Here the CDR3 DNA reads TGCGCCAGCAGCTCGAGCGGAGGGGCATGGAATGAAAAACTGTTTTTT.

CDR3 coding DNA: TGTGCCAGCAGTGAAGTGAGAGGGGGTAATTCACCCCTCCACTTT. It is translated as CASSEVRGGNSPLHF. The chain carries TRBV6-1 and TRBJ1-6; D is possibly TRBD1 (6 bases). Between the trimmed V and J ends, which lost 1 base and 6 bases, there was a span of 10 bases. The CDR3 has 15 amino acids. Per germline, CDR1 MNHNS and CDR2 SASEGT.

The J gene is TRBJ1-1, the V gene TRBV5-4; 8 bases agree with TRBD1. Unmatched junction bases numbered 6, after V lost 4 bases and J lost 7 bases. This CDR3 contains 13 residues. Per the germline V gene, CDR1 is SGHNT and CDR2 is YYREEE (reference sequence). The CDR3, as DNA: TGTGCCAGCAGCGCTCAGGGGGCGGTTGAAGCTTTCTTT. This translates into CASSAQGAVEAFF.

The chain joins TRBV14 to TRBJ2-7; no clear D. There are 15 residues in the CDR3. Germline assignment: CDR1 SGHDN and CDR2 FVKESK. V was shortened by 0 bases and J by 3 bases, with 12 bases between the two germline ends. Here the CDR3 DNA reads TGTGCCAGCAGCCAAGATGGTGTGAGAGACTACGAGCAGTACTTC. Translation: CASSQDGVRDYEQYF.

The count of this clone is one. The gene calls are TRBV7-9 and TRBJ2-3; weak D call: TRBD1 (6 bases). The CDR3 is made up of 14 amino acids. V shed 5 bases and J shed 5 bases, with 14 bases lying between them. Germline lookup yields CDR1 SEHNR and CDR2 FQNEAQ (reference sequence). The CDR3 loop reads CASSPTGTGDTQYF. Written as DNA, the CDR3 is TGTGCCAGCAGCCCGACAGGAACCGGAGATACGCAGTATTTT.

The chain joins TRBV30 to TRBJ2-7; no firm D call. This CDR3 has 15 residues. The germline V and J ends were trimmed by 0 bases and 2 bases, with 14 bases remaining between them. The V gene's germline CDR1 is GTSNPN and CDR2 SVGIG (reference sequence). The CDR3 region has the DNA TGTGCCTGGAGTGTAGATATCCTACCTACCTACGAGCAGTACTTC. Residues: CAWSVDILPTYEQYF.

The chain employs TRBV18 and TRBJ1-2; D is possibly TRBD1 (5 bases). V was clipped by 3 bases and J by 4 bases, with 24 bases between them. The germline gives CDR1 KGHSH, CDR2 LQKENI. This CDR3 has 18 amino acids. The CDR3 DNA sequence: TGTGCCAGCTCACCCATTGTCCATCGGAGGGGCGGCTTCTATGGCTACACCTTC. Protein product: CASSPIVHRRGGFYGYTF.